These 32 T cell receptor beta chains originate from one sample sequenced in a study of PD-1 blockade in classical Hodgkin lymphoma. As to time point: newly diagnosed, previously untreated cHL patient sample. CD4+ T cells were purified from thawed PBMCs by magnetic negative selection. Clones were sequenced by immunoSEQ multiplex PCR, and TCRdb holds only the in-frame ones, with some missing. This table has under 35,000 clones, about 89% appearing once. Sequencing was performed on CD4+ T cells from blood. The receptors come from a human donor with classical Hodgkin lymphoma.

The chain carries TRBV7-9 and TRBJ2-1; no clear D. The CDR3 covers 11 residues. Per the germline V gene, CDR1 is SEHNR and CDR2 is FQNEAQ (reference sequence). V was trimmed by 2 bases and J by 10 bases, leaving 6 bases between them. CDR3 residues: CASSLQGEQFF. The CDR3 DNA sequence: TGTGCCAGCAGCTTACAAGGGGAGCAGTTCTTC.

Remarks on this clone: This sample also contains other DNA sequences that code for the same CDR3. The CDR3 is CASSLGVSYEQYF. CDR3 nucleotide sequence: TGTGCCAGCAGCTTAGGGGTCTCCTACGAGCAGTACTTC. J is TRBJ2-7 and V is TRBV7-2; no clear D gene. Germline-derived CDR1 and CDR2 are SGHTA and FQGNSA. This CDR3 region has 13 residues. V was cut by 1 base and J by 0 bases, with 4 bases left in between.

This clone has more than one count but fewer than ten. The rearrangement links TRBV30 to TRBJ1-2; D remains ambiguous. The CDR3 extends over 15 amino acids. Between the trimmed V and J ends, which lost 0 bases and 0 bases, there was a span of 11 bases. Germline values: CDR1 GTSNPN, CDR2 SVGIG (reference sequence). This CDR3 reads CAWSVPPGANYGYTF. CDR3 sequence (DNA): TGTGCCTGGAGTGTACCTCCAGGAGCTAACTATGGCTACACCTTC.

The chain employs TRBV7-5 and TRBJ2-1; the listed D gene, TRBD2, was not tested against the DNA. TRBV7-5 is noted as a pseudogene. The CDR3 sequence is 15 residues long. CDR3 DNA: TGTGCCAGAAGCTTAGTAGCGGGAGTGAACAATGAGCAGTTCTTC. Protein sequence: CARSLVAGVNNEQFF.

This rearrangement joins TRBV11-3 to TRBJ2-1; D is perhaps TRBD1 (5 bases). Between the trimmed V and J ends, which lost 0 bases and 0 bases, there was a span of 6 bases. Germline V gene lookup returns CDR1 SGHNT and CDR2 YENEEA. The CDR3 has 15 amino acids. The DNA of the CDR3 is TGTGCCAGCAGCTTAGAAGGGGACTCCTACAATGAGCAGTTCTTC. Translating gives CASSLEGDSYNEQFF.

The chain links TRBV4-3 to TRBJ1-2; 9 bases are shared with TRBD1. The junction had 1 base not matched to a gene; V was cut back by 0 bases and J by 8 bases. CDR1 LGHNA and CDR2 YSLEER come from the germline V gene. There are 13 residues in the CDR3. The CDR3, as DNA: TGCGCCAGCAGCCAAGATACAGGGGGCGGCTACACCTTC. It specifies CASSQDTGGGYTF.

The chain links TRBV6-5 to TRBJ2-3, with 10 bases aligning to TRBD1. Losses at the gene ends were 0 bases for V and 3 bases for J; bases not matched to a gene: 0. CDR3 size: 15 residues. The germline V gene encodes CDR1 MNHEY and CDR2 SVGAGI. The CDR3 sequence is CASSYSDRGTDTQYF. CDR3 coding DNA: TGTGCCAGCAGTTACTCGGACAGGGGGACAGATACGCAGTATTTT.

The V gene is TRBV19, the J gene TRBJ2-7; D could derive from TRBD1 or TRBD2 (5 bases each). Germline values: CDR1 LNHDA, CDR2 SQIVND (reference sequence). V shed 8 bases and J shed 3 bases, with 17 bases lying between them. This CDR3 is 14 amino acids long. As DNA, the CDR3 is TGTGCCAGTTCCAAGGGGCGAGGGATCTACGAGCAGTACTTC. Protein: CASSKGRGIYEQYF.

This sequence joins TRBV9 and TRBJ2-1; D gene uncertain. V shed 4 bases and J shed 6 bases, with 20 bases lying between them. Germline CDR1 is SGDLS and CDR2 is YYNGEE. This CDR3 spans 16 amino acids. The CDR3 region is CASSPPSPKSSNEQFF. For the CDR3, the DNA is TGTGCCAGCAGCCCCCCGTCTCCAAAGAGCTCCAATGAGCAGTTCTTC. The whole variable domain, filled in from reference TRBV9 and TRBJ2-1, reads DSGVTQTPKHLITATGQRVTLRCSPRSGDLSVYWYQQSLDQGLQFLIQYYNGEERAKGNILERFSAQQFPDLHSELNLSSLELGDSALYFCASSPPSPKSSNEQFFGPGTRLTVL.

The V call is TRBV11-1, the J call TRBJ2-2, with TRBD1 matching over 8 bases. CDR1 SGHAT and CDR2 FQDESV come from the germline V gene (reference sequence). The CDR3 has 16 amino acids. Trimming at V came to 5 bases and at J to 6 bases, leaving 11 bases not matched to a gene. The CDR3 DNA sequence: TGTGCCAGCAGCCCAGGGGGCTCAGGTTCGGCCGGGGAGCTGTTTTTT. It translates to CASSPGGSGSAGELFF. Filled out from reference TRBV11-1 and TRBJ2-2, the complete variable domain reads EAEVAQSPRYKITEKSQAVAFWCDPISGHATLYWYRQILGQGPELLVQFQDESVVDDSQLPKDRFSAERLKGVDSTLKIQPAELGDSAMYLCASSPGGSGSAGELFFGEGSRLTVL.

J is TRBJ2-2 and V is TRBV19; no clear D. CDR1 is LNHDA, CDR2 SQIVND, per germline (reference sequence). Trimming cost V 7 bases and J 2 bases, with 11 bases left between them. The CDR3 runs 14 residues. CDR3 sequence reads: CASKVAPNTGELFF. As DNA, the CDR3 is TGTGCCAGTAAGGTCGCCCCCAACACCGGGGAGCTGTTTTTT.

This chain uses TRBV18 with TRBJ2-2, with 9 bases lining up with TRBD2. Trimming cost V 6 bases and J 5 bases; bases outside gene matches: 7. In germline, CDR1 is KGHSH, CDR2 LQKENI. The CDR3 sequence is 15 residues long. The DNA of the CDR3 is TGTGCCAGCTCCGGACTTACTAGCGGGACCGGGGAGCTGTTTTTT. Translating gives CASSGLTSGTGELFF.

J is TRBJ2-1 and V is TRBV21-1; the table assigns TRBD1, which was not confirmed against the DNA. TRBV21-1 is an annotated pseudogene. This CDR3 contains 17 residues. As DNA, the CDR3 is TGTGCCAGCAGCAAAGGCGGGACAGGGAGTAGGTACAATGAGCAGTTCTTC. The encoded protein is CASSKGGTGSRYNEQFF.

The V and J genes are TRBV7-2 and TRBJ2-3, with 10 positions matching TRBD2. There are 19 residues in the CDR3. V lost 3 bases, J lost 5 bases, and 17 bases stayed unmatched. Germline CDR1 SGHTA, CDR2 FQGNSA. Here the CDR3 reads CASSFRAGRLAGAKDTQYF. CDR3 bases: TGTGCCAGCAGCTTTAGGGCCGGCCGACTAGCGGGCGCGAAAGATACGCAGTATTTT.

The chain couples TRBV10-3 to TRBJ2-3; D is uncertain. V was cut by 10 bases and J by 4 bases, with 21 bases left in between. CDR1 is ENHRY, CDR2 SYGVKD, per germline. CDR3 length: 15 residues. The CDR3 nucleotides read TGTGCCACCCTGCCCCGCAGATGGGGTGCAGATACGCAGTATTTT. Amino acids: CATLPRRWGADTQYF.

The CDR3 loop reads CATSWATTSGTGELFF. CDR3 nucleotide sequence: TGTGCCACCTCTTGGGCTACAACCTCCGGTACCGGGGAGCTGTTTTTT. The chain carries TRBV19 and TRBJ2-2; no definite D call. CDR1 LNHDA and CDR2 SQIVND come from the germline V gene (reference sequence). The CDR3 length is 16 residues. The germline V and J ends were trimmed by 10 bases and 5 bases, with 23 bases remaining between them. The whole variable domain, remainder taken from reference TRBV19 and TRBJ2-2, is DGGITQSPKYLFRKEGQNVTLSCEQNLNHDAMYWYRQDPGQGLRLIYYSQIVNDFQKGDIAEGYSVSREKKESFPLTVTSAQKNPTAFYLCATSWATTSGTGELFFGEGSRLTVL.

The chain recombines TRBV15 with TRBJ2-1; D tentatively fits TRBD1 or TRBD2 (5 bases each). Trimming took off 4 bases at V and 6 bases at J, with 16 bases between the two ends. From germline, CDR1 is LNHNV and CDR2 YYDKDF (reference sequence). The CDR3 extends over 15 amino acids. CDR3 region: CATSTRAGSGNEQFF. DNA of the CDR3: TGTGCCACCAGCACCAGGGCGGGTTCAGGCAATGAGCAGTTCTTC.

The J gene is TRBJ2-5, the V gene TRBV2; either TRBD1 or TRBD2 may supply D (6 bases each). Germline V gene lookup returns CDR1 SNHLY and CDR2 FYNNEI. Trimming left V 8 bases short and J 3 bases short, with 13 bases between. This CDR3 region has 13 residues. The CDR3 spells CASWGGDKETQYF. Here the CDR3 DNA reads TGTGCCAGCTGGGGCGGGGACAAAGAGACCCAGTACTTC.

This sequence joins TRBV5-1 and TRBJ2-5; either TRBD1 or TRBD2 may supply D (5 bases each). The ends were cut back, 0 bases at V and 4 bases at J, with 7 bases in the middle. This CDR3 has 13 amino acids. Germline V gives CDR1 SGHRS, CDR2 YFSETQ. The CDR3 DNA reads TGCGCCAGCAGCTTGGCTGGGGGAGAGACCCAGTACTTC. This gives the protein CASSLAGGETQYF.

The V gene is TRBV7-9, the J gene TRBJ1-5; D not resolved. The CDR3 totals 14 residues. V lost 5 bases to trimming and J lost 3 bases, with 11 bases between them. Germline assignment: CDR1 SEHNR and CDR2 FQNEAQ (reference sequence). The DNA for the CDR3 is TGTGCCAGCAGCCCCTTCGCGGCCAATCAGCCCCAGCATTTT. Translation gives CASSPFAANQPQHF.

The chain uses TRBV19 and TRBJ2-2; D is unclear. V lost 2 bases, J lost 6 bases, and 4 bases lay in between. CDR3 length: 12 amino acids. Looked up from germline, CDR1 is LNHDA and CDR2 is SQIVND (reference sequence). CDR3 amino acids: CASSINSGELFF. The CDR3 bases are TGTGCCAGTAGTATAAATTCCGGGGAGCTGTTTTTT.

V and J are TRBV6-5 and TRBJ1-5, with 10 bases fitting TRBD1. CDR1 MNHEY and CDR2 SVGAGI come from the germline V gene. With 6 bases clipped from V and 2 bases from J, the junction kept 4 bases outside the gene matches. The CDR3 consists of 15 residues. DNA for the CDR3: TGTGCCAGCAGCCCCGGGACAGGGGGCAATCAGCCCCAGCATTTT. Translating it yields CASSPGTGGNQPQHF.

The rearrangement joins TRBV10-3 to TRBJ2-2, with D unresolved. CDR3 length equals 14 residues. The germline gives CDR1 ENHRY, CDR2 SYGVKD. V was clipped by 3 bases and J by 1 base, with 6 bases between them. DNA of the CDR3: TGTGCCATCAGTGATGGCCTGAACACCGGGGAGCTGTTTTTT. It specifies CAISDGLNTGELFF.

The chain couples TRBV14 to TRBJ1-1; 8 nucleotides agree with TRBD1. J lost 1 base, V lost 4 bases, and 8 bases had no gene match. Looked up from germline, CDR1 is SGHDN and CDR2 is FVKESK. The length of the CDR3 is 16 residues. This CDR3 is CASSPPPTGGNTEAFF. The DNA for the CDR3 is TGTGCCAGCAGCCCCCCCCCAACAGGGGGGAACACTGAAGCTTTCTTT.

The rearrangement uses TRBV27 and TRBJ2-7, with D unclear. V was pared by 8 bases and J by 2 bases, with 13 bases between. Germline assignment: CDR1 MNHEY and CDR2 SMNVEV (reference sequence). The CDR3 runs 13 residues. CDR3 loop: CASPLPPPYEQYF. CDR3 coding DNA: TGTGCCAGCCCTCTTCCGCCTCCCTACGAGCAGTACTTC.

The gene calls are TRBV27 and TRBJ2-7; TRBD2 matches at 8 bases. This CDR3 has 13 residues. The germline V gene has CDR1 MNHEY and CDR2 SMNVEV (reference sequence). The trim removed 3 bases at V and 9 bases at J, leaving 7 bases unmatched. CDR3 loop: CASSFSTSAAQYF. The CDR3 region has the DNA TGTGCCAGCAGTTTCTCGACTAGCGCGGCGCAGTACTTC.

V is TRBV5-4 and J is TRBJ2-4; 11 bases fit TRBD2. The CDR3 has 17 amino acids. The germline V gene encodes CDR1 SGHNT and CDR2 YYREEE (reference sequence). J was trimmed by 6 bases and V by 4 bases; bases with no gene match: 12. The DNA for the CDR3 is TGTGCCAGCAGCCAGAGGCTAGCGGGAGGATCCGTAAACATTCAGTACTTC. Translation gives CASSQRLAGGSVNIQYF.

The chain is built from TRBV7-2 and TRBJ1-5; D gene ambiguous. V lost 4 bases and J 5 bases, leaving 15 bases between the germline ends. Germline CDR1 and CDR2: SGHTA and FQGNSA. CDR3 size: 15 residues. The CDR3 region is CASSSDAVPHQPQHF. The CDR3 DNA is TGTGCCAGCAGCTCCGACGCGGTCCCTCATCAGCCCCAGCATTTT.

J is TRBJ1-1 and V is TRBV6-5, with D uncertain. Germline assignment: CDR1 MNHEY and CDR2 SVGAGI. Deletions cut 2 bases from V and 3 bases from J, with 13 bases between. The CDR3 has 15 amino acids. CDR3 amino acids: CASSYDSGFYTEAFF. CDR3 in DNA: TGTGCCAGCAGTTACGATTCGGGGTTTTACACTGAAGCTTTCTTT.

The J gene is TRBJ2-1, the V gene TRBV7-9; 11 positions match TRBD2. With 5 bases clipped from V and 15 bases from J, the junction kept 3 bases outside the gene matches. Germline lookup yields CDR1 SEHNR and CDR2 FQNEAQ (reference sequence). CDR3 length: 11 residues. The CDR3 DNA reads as TGTGCCAGCAGCACTAGCGGGAGAGGGTTCTTC. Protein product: CASSTSGRGFF.

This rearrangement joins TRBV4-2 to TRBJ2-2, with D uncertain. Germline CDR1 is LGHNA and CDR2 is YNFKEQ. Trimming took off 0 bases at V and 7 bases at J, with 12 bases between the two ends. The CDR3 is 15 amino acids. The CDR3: CASSQEVRRNGELFF. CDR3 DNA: TGTGCCAGCAGCCAAGAGGTGAGGCGGAACGGGGAGCTGTTTTTT.

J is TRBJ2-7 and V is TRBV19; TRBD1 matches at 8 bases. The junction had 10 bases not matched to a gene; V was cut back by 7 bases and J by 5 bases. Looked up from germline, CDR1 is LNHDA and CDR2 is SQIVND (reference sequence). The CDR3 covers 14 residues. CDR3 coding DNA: TGTGCCAGTAAACCCAGGACAGGGTTGAACGAGCAGTACTTC. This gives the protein CASKPRTGLNEQYF.